This T cell receptor beta chain is drawn from a study of CD8 T cells in ankylosing spondylitis. Study-wide results and caveats: A TCR beta motif of fewer than 10 highly homologous variants seemed to mark ankylosing spondylitis blood. Disease-associated clonotypes exhibited CD8+ identity and were relatively infrequent in peripheral blood. Reactive arthritis synovial fluid and blood previously showed some of these motif variants. Significantly higher representation of disease-linked clones was reported for matched ankylosing spondylitis synovial fluid.

In regard to this clonotype: Its antigen is not known.

It was by quantitative 5'-RACE with molecular barcodes that TCR beta libraries were made. TCRdb independently ran MiXCR on the 5' RACE reads; one entry per CDR3 protein. The top ten hold approximately 0.51% of the sample, which has about 840,000 distinct CDR3 sequences, around 11% seen once. The sample taken for sequencing was blood, either unsorted or a sorted T cell fraction (not recorded which). This clonotype originated in a male donor with ankylosing spondylitis.

CDR3 DNA sequence: TGTGCCAGCTCACCGTTGGGGGGCACTGAAAAACTGTTTTTT. It encodes CASSPLGGTEKLFF. The chain has TRBV18 and TRBJ1-4, with D tentatively TRBD1 (6 bases). V shed 3 bases and J shed 7 bases, with 12 bases lying between them. This CDR3 contains 14 residues. Germline-derived CDR1 and CDR2 are KGHSH and LQKENI.